Below, 2 T cell receptor beta chains from the same sample are listed, as sequenced in a study of T cell changes during pregnancy in multiple sclerosis. The repertoire was sequenced with immunoSEQ multiplex PCR; TCRdb's copy has only in-frame clones and lacks some. The sample yields 50,000 to 65,000 clones, about nine tenths seen once. Sequences were derived from peripheral blood, sampled in the second trimester of pregnancy. These receptors originate from a female donor with multiple sclerosis, enrolled in a pregnancy study.

In its sample, this clone was seen a few times. The chain couples TRBV6-4 to TRBJ1-4; perhaps TRBD1 as D (6 bases). V lost 5 bases, J lost 3 bases, and 16 bases lay in between. CDR3 size: 16 residues. Germline lookup yields CDR1 MRHNA and CDR2 SNTAGT. The CDR3 sequence is CASSSDSLGANEKLFF. Written as DNA, the CDR3 is TGTGCCAGCAGTTCGGACAGCCTAGGAGCTAATGAAAAACTGTTTTTT.

The chain couples TRBV18 to TRBJ1-1; 7 bases are a match to TRBD1. V was pared by 3 bases and J by 4 bases, with 11 bases of the junction left unmatched. Looked up from germline, CDR1 is KGHSH and CDR2 is LQKENI. CDR3 length: 16 amino acids. The CDR3, as DNA: TGTGCCAGCTCACCCACCGGGACAGAAGTGGGCACTGAAGCTTTCTTT. It codes for CASSPTGTEVGTEAFF.